This T cell receptor (beta chain) stems from a study of OX40 agonist ivuxolimab in advanced cancers. Measured with immunoSEQ multiplex PCR; TCRdb has only the in-frame clones, and not every one. The sample lists roughly 58,000 clones, over 90% occurring once. CDR1 and CDR2 from the germline V gene are SGDLS and YYNGEE. The CDR3 runs to 15 residues. Trimming pared 2 bases from V and 0 bases from J, leaving 8 bases between. The receptor's source is an adult with an advanced solid tumor such as melanoma, head and neck, liver or kidney cancer. The chain combines TRBV9 with TRBJ2-2; maybe TRBD1 (6 bases). Sample: CD4+ or CD8+ T cells sorted from blood, taken in a trial of the OX40 agonist ivuxolimab. CDR3 DNA sequence: TGTGCCAGCAGCGTGGCAGGGGCGAACACCGGGGAGCTGTTTTTT. It translates to CASSVAGANTGELFF. Variable domain in full (rest from reference TRBV9 and TRBJ2-2): DSGVTQTPKHLITATGQRVTLRCSPRSGDLSVYWYQQSLDQGLQFLIQYYNGEERAKGNILERFSAQQFPDLHSELNLSSLELGDSALYFCASSVAGANTGELFFGEGSRLTVL.